One sample yielded the 8 T cell receptor beta chains listed below, sequenced in a study of T-cell reconstitution after alpha-beta-depleted transplantation in children (dated by TCRdb to the mid-2010s). The method behind the library was PCR. These reads were obtained on an Illumina HiSeq 2500. To normalize quantification of the TCRbeta repertoire, the TCR libraries were built with molecular barcoding that relied on unique molecular identifiers. The public reads were quality trimmed at Q25 with fastp and then assembled into clones with MiXCR by TCRdb, keeping productive beta chains. Rows with one shared CDR3 protein collapse into an entry with the most common genes and DNA. The sample table lists approximately 1,000,000 distinct CDR3 sequences, less than 30% of them with a count of one. 28% of the sample rests with the top ten. The treatment or condition label corresponds to: allogeneic hematopoietic cell transplantation with graft depleted of TCRalphabeta T cells and CD19 B cells.

This specimen consisted of PBMCs, mostly from graft donor cells, obtained 360 days after TCRalphabeta/CD19-depleted stem cell transplant. All receptors derive from a boy younger than two who had a stem cell transplant for SCID, so the T cells may come from the graft donor.

This clonotype has just a few counts. The chain joins TRBV20-1 to TRBJ2-3; TRBD1 matches 9 bases. After removal of 2 bases from V and 7 bases from J, the junction contained 13 bases not matched to a gene. Germline values: CDR1 DFQATT, CDR2 SNEGSKA (reference sequence). CDR3 length equals 16 residues. The CDR3, as DNA: TGCAGTGCTAGATCGGGACAGGGAGATGGGGGGAATACGCAGTATTTT. This translates into CSARSGQGDGGNTQYF.

The chain recombines TRBV19 with TRBJ1-1; D may be TRBD1 (5 bases). The V end was cut by 10 bases, the J end by 0 bases, with 12 bases between. The germline V gene has CDR1 LNHDA and CDR2 SQIVND (reference sequence). The length of the CDR3 is 13 residues. The CDR3 region is CATKGQLNTEAFF. The CDR3 coding sequence is TGTGCCACCAAGGGGCAGCTGAACACTGAAGCTTTCTTT. Full variable domain (remainder filled in from reference TRBV19 and TRBJ1-1): DGGITQSPKYLFRKEGQNVTLSCEQNLNHDAMYWYRQDPGQGLRLIYYSQIVNDFQKGDIAEGYSVSREKKESFPLTVTSAQKNPTAFYLCATKGQLNTEAFFGQGTRLTVV.

The chain joins TRBV2 to TRBJ2-3, with D perhaps matching TRBD1 (6 bases). The V and J ends lost 5 bases and 2 bases respectively, with 14 bases between them. The germline gives CDR1 SNHLY, CDR2 FYNNEI. CDR3 size: 15 residues. The CDR3 is CASSQDSYLTDTQYF. As DNA, the CDR3 is TGTGCCAGCAGTCAGGACAGCTACCTCACAGATACGCAGTATTTT. Full variable domain (missing parts from reference TRBV2 and TRBJ2-3): EPEVTQTPSHQVTQMGQEVILRCVPISNHLYFYWYRQILGQKVEFLVSFYNNEISEKSEIFDDQFSVERPDGSNFTLKIRSTKLEDSAMYFCASSQDSYLTDTQYFGPGTRLTVL.

In its sample, this clonotype was seen a few times. V is TRBV28 and J is TRBJ1-5; D ambiguous. The V gene lost 4 bases and the J gene lost 6 bases, with 16 bases spanning the gap. The length of the CDR3 is 15 residues. Germline CDR1 MDHEN, CDR2 SYDVKM. DNA of the CDR3: TGTGCCAGCAGTTCTCCCTGGGCAGTGGGTCAGCCCCAGCATTTT. It yields the protein CASSSPWAVGQPQHF.

In its sample, this clonotype was seen a few times. V and J are TRBV5-1 and TRBJ1-2; D uncertain. V dropped 3 bases and J dropped 2 bases, with 8 bases sitting between them. The length of the CDR3 is 13 residues. Germline CDR1 is SGHRS and CDR2 is YFSETQ. CDR3 amino acids: CASSSVFNYGYTF. The CDR3 coding sequence is TGCGCCAGCAGCTCAGTGTTCAACTATGGCTACACCTTC.

This clonotype has a handful of counts. This chain uses TRBV11-2 with TRBJ2-1; perhaps TRBD2 as D (6 bases). V was trimmed by 5 bases and J by 5 bases, leaving 16 bases between them. Germline CDR1 and CDR2: SGHAT and FQNNGV. The CDR3 totals 15 residues. CDR3 in DNA: TGTGCCAGCAGCCCCCTTCAGGGAGGACACAATGAGCAGTTCTTC. Amino acids: CASSPLQGGHNEQFF.

V usage is TRBV27 and J usage is TRBJ2-7; 10 bases are a match to TRBD2. This CDR3 region has 15 residues. V lost 6 bases to trimming and J lost 3 bases; unmatched junction nucleotides: 8. CDR1 is MNHEY, CDR2 SMNVEV, per germline (reference sequence). This CDR3 is CASRQGTSVVYEQYF. The CDR3 DNA reads TGTGCCAGCAGGCAAGGGACTAGCGTGGTCTACGAGCAGTACTTC.

This chain joins TRBV7-9 and TRBJ2-3, with D possibly TRBD1 on 6 matching bases. V was trimmed by 5 bases and J by 6 bases, leaving 18 bases between them. This CDR3 is 15 amino acids long. Germline CDR1 and CDR2: SEHNR and FQNEAQ (reference sequence). The CDR3 region is CASSTRTGLGDTQYF. CDR3 DNA: TGTGCCAGCAGCACTCGAACAGGGCTCGGTGATACGCAGTATTTT.